This T cell receptor (beta chain) was identified in a study of Ad26.COV2.S vaccination and SARS-CoV-2 variants. The assay was immunoSEQ multiplex PCR, and TCRdb's table has in-frame clones only and misses some. The profile shows about 350,000 clones, around nine tenths of them singletons. Trimming removed 1 base at V and 0 bases at J, with 6 bases between. The germline CDR1 and CDR2 sequences are LGHDT and YNNKEL (reference sequence). There are 14 residues in the CDR3. The treatment denotes: roughly 19 received Ad26.COV2.S at low or high dose, single or two shots; a few received placebo; per-sample allocation not given. After the first vaccine or placebo injection, samples were drawn on day 63. A single count supports this clone.

The input for sequencing was peripheral blood, taken in a trial of Ad26.COV2.S vaccine versus placebo. The sequence derives from a person aged 18-65 years who received the Ad26.COV2.S COVID-19 vaccine or a placebo. The chain uses TRBV3-1 (or the pseudogene TRBV3-2) and TRBJ1-1; unclear D gene. This chain's CDR3 is CASSQGDVNTEAFF. In nucleotides, the CDR3 is TGTGCCAGCAGCCAAGGGGATGTGAACACTGAAGCTTTCTTT.